One and the same sample provided the 15 T cell receptor beta chains below, sequenced in a study of T cell responses to AZD1222 COVID-19 vaccine. The data were produced by immunoSEQ multiplex PCR, yet TCRdb's version contains in-frame clones alone and is incomplete. The data hold under 70,000 clones, with around 80% observed a single time. Sequenced material: peripheral blood, taken 28 days after the second AZD1222 dose. Receptors were obtained from an adult who received the AZD1222 COVID-19 vaccine.

In its sample, this clone was seen a few times. The chain employs TRBV10-1 and TRBJ2-2; D is unresolved. Germline V gene lookup returns CDR1 WNHNN and CDR2 SYGVQD (reference sequence). The CDR3 has 16 residues. V was pared by 4 bases and J by 2 bases, with 14 bases between. CDR3 sequence reads: CASSGVGLDNTGELFF. CDR3 in DNA: TGCGCCAGCAGTGGCGTTGGCCTAGATAACACCGGGGAGCTGTTTTTT.

This chain links TRBV24-1 with TRBJ1-2, with D uncertain. The CDR3 extends over 12 amino acids. Germline V lookup: CDR1 KGHDR, CDR2 SFDVKD. V lost 2 bases and J lost 3, with 3 bases in between. CDR3 DNA sequence: TGTGCCACCAGTGATTGGGACTATGGCTACACCTTC. Protein sequence: CATSDWDYGYTF.

The chain has TRBV11-2 and TRBJ1-1; D may be TRBD1 (5 bases). The V and J ends lost 0 bases and 14 bases respectively, with 19 bases between them. Germline V CDR1 and CDR2: SGHAT, FQNNGV. CDR3 length: 14 residues. CDR3 sequence reads: CASSLDPGTAELFF. DNA of the CDR3: TGTGCCAGCAGCTTAGATCCCGGGACTGCGGAATTATTCTTT. Full variable domain (remainder filled in from reference TRBV11-2 and TRBJ1-1): EAGVAQSPRYKIIEKRQSVAFWCNPISGHATLYWYQQILGQGPKLLIQFQNNGVVDDSQLPKDRFSAERLKGVDSTLKIQPAKLEDSAVYLCASSLDPGTAELFFGQGTRLTVV.

This clone was recorded a few times. The V and J genes are TRBV9 and TRBJ2-5; 7 nucleotides align to TRBD1. Germline CDR1 SGDLS, CDR2 YYNGEE. CDR3 length equals 15 residues. V lost 4 bases, J lost 1 base, and 7 bases stayed unmatched. The CDR3: CASSITGAIQETQYF. The CDR3 DNA follows: TGTGCCAGCAGCATTACAGGGGCGATCCAAGAGACCCAGTACTTC.

In this sample, this clone turned up once. This sequence joins TRBV10-1 and TRBJ1-1, with 8 bases lining up with TRBD1. The CDR3 has 15 residues. The germline V gene has CDR1 WNHNN and CDR2 SYGVQD (reference sequence). With V trimmed by 6 bases and J by 5 bases, 11 bases remained unmatched. The CDR3 spells CASRPGQEGGTEAFF. DNA of the CDR3: TGCGCCAGCAGACCGGGACAGGAAGGGGGAACTGAAGCTTTCTTT.

This clone was counted a few times. The rearrangement links TRBV9 to TRBJ2-2; tentative D call: TRBD2 (6 bases). This CDR3 comprises 16 residues. The germline CDR1 and CDR2 sequences are SGDLS and YYNGEE. V was trimmed by 0 bases and J by 4 bases, leaving 13 bases between them. In nucleotides, the CDR3 is TGTGCCAGCAGCGTAGGGGGAGGTGGTGGCACCGGGGAGCTGTTTTTT. Amino acids: CASSVGGGGGTGELFF.

The rearrangement links TRBV5-1 to TRBJ1-2, with a tentative D call TRBD1 (6 bases). This CDR3 region has 15 residues. Trimming took off 0 bases at V and 2 bases at J, with 11 bases between the two ends. Germline CDR1 SGHRS, CDR2 YFSETQ. DNA for the CDR3: TGCGCCAGCAGCTTGGTATCAGGGGCAAACTATGGCTACACCTTC. It is translated as CASSLVSGANYGYTF. The entire variable domain, with the rest obtained from reference TRBV5-1 and TRBJ1-2, is as follows: KAGVTQTPRYLIKTRGQQVTLSCSPISGHRSVSWYQQTPGQGLQFLFEYFSETQRNKGNFPGRFSGRQFSNSRSEMNVSTLELGDSALYLCASSLVSGANYGYTFGSGTRLTVV.

The chain is built from TRBV10-1 and TRBJ2-3; tentatively, D is TRBD2 (6 bases). The CDR3 consists of 13 residues. CDR1 is WNHNN and CDR2 is SYGVQD in the germline V gene (reference sequence). V lost 8 bases and J 3 bases, leaving 12 bases between the germline ends. The CDR3 sequence: CASSRLVTDTQYF. CDR3 DNA sequence: TGCGCCAGCTCAAGACTAGTTACAGATACGCAGTATTTT.

The J gene is TRBJ1-3, the V gene TRBV5-5; no clear D gene. CDR1 and CDR2 from the germline V gene are SGHKS and YYEKEE (reference sequence). The CDR3 covers 13 residues. The V and J ends lost 1 base and 1 base respectively, with 3 bases between them. The CDR3 sequence is CASSLTSGNTIYF. The CDR3 coding sequence is TGTGCCAGCAGCTTGACGTCTGGAAACACCATATATTTT.

The chain links TRBV7-2 to TRBJ2-1; 7 bases are shared with TRBD2. The CDR3 is 16 amino acids. Germline CDR1 reads SGHTA; CDR2 reads FQGNSA. V lost 1 base and J lost 6; bases outside the gene matches: 9. The CDR3, as DNA: TGTGCCAGCAGCTTAGTAGGAGGGAGGGCCTTCAATGAGCAGTTCTTC. As protein: CASSLVGGRAFNEQFF.

The V call is TRBV9, the J call TRBJ2-3; D ambiguous. Trimming took off 0 bases at V and 1 base at J, with 12 bases between the two ends. Germline values: CDR1 SGDLS, CDR2 YYNGEE. The CDR3 runs 16 residues. As DNA, the CDR3 is TGTGCCAGCAGCGTAGGAACGGACCCAGGCACAGATACGCAGTATTTT. Translation gives CASSVGTDPGTDTQYF.

The V and J genes are TRBV11-1 and TRBJ2-7, with D possibly being TRBD1 (6 bases). Trimming removed 6 bases at V and 3 bases at J, with 18 bases between. The CDR3 has 15 residues. CDR1 is SGHAT and CDR2 is FQDESV in the germline V gene (reference sequence). CDR3 DNA: TGTGCCAGCAGGGACCGGCCGGACAGATACTACGAGCAGTACTTC. Protein sequence: CASRDRPDRYYEQYF.

This chain links TRBV28 with TRBJ1-1, with D uncertain. This CDR3 spans 12 amino acids. Germline CDR1 reads MDHEN; CDR2 reads SYDVKM. V dropped 7 bases and J dropped 0 bases, with 6 bases sitting between them. The CDR3 DNA sequence: TGTGCCAGCACTCAGATGAACACTGAAGCTTTCTTT. This gives the protein CASTQMNTEAFF.

The rearrangement joins TRBV7-2 to TRBJ2-1; D uncertain. Looked up from germline, CDR1 is SGHTA and CDR2 is FQGNSA. With 1 base removed from V and 14 bases from J, the gap between germline ends came to 12 bases. The CDR3 consists of 12 residues. The CDR3 DNA follows: TGTGCCAGCAGCTTAGAAGGGCCTCCGGAGTTCTTC. Translating it yields CASSLEGPPEFF.

The chain is built from TRBV5-1 and TRBJ1-6; tentative D call: TRBD1 (5 bases). The germline V gene has CDR1 SGHRS and CDR2 YFSETQ. The CDR3 runs 16 residues. Between the trimmed V and J ends, which lost 0 bases and 7 bases, there was a span of 14 bases. The CDR3 spells CASSLDLGPGNSPLHF. CDR3 sequence (DNA): TGCGCCAGCAGCTTGGATCTGGGACCTGGAAATTCACCCCTCCACTTT.